The T cell receptor beta chain described here comes from a study of T cells in Graves' hyperthyroidism and ophthalmopathy. The CDR3 extends over 15 amino acids. Germline assignment: CDR1 MDHEN and CDR2 SYDVKM. With V trimmed by 6 bases and J by 6 bases, 9 bases remained unmatched. With regard to this clonotype: No antigen is known for it.

RNA transcripts gave rise to amplified TCR beta CDR3 regions. Initially, a first-round RT-PCR of the TCR CDR3 employed the HTBI primer set. TCRdb processed the multiplex PCR reads anew with MiXCR; each CDR3 protein has one entry. The sample includes around 500,000 distinct CDR3 sequences, around 15% of them seen just once. General study results and limits: In the analysis, a 13 V-J model separated ophthalmopathy from stable hyperthyroidism.

Orbital computed tomography and thyroid ultrasound, together with serum TRAb and thyroxine and clinical symptoms, were used for diagnoses. The source of this sequence is a woman aged 40 to 50 with Graves' hyperthyroidism. Sequencing used blood. The chain carries TRBV28 and TRBJ2-1, with 9 nucleotides matching TRBD1. The CDR3 DNA follows: TGTGCCAGCAGGGGGACAGGGTTTGGGAGCAATGAGCAGTTCTTC. Translating gives CASRGTGFGSNEQFF.